This TCR beta chain was found in a study of T cell responses to AZD1222 COVID-19 vaccine. The assay was immunoSEQ multiplex PCR, and TCRdb's table has in-frame clones only and misses some. The sample carries some 200,000 clones, about 94% recorded once. Second doses at about 4 or about 12 weeks were pooled. Regarding this clone: The target antigen is unknown.

Study conclusions and caveats: Spike-specific TCR breadth and depth grew following two AZD1222 doses. Only five to seven AZD1222 recipients were seropositive at baseline. Reports say nearly half of spike-specific TCRs go after unmutated variant regions.

The CDR3 consists of 16 residues. Germline CDR1 is SGHRS and CDR2 is YFSETQ. V shed 0 bases and J 5 bases; nucleotides not matched to a gene: 3. The receptor's source is an adult who received the AZD1222 COVID-19 vaccine. The chain combines TRBV5-1 with TRBJ1-5, with TRBD1 matching 12 bases. The sequencing here drew on peripheral blood, taken 28 days after the second AZD1222 dose. The CDR3 DNA sequence: TGCGCCAGCAGCTTGGGGGGACAGGGGGCAGATCAGCCCCAGCATTTT. This gives the protein CASSLGGQGADQPQHF. The entire variable domain, with the rest obtained from reference TRBV5-1 and TRBJ1-5, is as follows: KAGVTQTPRYLIKTRGQQVTLSCSPISGHRSVSWYQQTPGQGLQFLFEYFSETQRNKGNFPGRFSGRQFSNSRSEMNVSTLELGDSALYLCASSLGGQGADQPQHFGDGTRLSIL.